This entry describes one T cell receptor beta chain. The antigen is unknown. The CDR3 is 14 amino acids. V was cut by 5 bases and J by 2 bases, with 12 bases left in between. Germline V gives CDR1 SGHVS, CDR2 FQNEAQ. Quantitative 5'-RACE with molecular barcodes produced the TCR beta libraries. TCRdb re-called the 5' RACE reads through MiXCR, storing one row per CDR3 protein. Among under 300,000 distinct CDR3 sequences, approximately 11% were seen once, and the ten largest hold roughly 6.8%. These data belong to a study of CD8 T cells in ankylosing spondylitis. Study results and limitations: The study identified a TCR beta motif of roughly eight highly homologous variants that appeared characteristic of ankylosing spondylitis blood. Both synovial fluid and blood in reactive arthritis had previously been reported to carry some motif variants. From matched ankylosing spondylitis synovial fluid, disease-linked clones were reportedly recovered at significantly enriched levels.

The sequencing sample was made of blood, either unsorted or a sorted T cell fraction (not recorded which). The clonotype originates from a male donor with ankylosing spondylitis or in good health (not recorded which). The chain carries TRBV7-8 and TRBJ1-2; tentatively, D is TRBD1 (5 bases). CDR3 sequence (DNA): TGTGCCAGCAGCCCGACAGACCGCAACTATGGCTACACCTTC. Its protein product is CASSPTDRNYGYTF.